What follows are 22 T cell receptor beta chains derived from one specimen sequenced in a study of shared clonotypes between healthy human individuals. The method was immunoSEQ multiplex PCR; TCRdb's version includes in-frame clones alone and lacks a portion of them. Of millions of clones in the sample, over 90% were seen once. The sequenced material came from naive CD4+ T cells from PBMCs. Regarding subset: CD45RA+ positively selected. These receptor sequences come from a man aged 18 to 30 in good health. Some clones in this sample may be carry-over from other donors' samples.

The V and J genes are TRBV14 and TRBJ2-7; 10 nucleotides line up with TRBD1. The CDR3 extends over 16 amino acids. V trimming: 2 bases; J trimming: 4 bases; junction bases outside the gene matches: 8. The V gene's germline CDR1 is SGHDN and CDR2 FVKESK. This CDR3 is CASSQKAGQGSYEQYF. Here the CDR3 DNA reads TGTGCCAGCAGCCAAAAAGCGGGACAGGGGTCGTACGAGCAGTACTTC. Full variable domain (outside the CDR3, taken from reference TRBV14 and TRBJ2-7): EAGVTQFPSHSVIEKGQTVTLRCDPISGHDNLYWYRRVMGKEIKFLLHFVKESKQDESGMPNNRFLAERTGGTYSTLKVQPAELEDSGVYFCASSQKAGQGSYEQYFGPGTRLTVT.

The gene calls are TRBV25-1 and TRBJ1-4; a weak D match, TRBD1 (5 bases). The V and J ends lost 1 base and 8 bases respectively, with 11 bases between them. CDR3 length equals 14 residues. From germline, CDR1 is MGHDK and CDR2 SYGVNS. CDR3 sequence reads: CASSEFGRGEKLFF. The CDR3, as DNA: TGTGCCAGCAGTGAATTTGGAAGGGGCGAAAAACTGTTTTTT. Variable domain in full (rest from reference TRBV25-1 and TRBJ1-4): EADIYQTPRYLVIGTGKKITLECSQTMGHDKMYWYQQDPGMELHLIHYSYGVNSTEKGDLSSESTVSRIRTEHFPLTLESARPSHTSQYLCASSEFGRGEKLFFGSGTQLSVL.

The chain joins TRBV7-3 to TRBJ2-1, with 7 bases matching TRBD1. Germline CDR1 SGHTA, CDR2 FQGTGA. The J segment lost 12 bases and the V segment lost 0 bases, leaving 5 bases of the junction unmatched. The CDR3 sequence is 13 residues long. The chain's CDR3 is CASSLTRQGRQFF. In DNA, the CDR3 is TGTGCCAGCAGCTTAACCAGACAGGGTCGGCAGTTCTTC.

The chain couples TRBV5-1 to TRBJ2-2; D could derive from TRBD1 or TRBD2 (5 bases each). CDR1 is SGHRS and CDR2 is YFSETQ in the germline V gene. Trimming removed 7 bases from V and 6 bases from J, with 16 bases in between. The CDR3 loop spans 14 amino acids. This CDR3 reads CASGRGTESGELFF. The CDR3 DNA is TGCGCCAGCGGTCGAGGGACCGAGTCCGGGGAGCTGTTTTTT.

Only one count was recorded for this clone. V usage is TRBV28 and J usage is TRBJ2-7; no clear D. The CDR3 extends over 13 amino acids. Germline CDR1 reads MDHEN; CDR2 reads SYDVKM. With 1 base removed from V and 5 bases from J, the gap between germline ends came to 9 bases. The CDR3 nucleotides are TGTGCCAGCAGTTTATACCAGACGAACGAGCAGTACTTC. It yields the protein CASSLYQTNEQYF.

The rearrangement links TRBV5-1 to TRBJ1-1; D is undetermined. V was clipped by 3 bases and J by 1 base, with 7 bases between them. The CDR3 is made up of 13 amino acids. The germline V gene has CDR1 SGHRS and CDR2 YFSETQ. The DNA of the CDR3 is TGCGCCAGCAGCTCTCATGGGAACACTGAAGCTTTCTTT. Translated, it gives CASSSHGNTEAFF.

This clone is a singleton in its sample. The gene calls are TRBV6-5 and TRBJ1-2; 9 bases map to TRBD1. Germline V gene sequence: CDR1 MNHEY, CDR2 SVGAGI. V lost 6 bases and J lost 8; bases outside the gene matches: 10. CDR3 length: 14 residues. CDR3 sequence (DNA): TGTGCCAGCAGCCGTACCAGACAGGGGGGCGGCTACACCTTC. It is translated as CASSRTRQGGGYTF.

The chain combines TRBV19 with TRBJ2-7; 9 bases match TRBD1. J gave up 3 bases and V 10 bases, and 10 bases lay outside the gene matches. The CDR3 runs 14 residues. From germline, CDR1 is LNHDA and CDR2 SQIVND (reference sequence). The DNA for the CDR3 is TGTGCCACTAACACGGGACAGGGAGTCTACGAGCAGTACTTC. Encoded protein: CATNTGQGVYEQYF. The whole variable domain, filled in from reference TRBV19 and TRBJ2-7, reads DGGITQSPKYLFRKEGQNVTLSCEQNLNHDAMYWYRQDPGQGLRLIYYSQIVNDFQKGDIAEGYSVSREKKESFPLTVTSAQKNPTAFYLCATNTGQGVYEQYFGPGTRLTVT.

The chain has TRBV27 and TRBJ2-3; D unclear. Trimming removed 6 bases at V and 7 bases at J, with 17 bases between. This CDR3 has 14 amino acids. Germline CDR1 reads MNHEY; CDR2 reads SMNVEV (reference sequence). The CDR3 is CASSPSPQGNTQYF. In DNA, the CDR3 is TGTGCCAGCAGCCCCTCTCCTCAAGGCAATACGCAGTATTTT.

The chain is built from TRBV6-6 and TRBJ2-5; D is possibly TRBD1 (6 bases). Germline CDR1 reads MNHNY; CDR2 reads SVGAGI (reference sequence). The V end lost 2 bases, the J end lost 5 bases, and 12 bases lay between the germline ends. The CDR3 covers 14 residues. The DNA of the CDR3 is TGTGCCAGCAGTTACCAGGCAGGGGTGGAGACCCAGTACTTC. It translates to CASSYQAGVETQYF.

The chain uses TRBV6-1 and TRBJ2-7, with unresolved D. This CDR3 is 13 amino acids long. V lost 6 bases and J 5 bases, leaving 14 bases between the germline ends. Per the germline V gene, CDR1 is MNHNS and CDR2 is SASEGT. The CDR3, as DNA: TGTGCCAGCAGAGGCGGTATTTTCCACGAGCAGTACTTC. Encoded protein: CASRGGIFHEQYF.

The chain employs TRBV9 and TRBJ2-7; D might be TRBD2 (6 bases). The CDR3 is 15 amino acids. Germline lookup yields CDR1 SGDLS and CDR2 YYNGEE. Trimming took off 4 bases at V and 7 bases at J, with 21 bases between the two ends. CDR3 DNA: TGTGCCAGCAGCCCTTCCGGGGTAGCGGTGGGAGAGCAGTACTTC. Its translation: CASSPSGVAVGEQYF.

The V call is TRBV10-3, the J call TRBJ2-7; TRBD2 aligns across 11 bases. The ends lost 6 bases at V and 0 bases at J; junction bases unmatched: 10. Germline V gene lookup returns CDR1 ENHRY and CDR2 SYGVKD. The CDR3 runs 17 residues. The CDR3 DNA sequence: TGTGCCATCAGCGGCAGCCCGGGACTAGCGGACTCCTACGAGCAGTACTTC. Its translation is CAISGSPGLADSYEQYF.

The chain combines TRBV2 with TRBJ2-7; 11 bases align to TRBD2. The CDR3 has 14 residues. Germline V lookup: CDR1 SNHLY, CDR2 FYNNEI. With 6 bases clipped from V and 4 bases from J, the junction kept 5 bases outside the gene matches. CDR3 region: CASSPSGRRYEQYF. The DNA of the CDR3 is TGTGCCAGCAGCCCTAGCGGGAGGAGGTACGAGCAGTACTTC.

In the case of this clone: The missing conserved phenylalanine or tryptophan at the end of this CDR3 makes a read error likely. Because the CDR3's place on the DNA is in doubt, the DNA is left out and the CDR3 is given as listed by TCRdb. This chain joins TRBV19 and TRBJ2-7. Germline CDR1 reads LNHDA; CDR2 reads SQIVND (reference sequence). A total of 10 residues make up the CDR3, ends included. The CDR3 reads CASSGAGGAY.

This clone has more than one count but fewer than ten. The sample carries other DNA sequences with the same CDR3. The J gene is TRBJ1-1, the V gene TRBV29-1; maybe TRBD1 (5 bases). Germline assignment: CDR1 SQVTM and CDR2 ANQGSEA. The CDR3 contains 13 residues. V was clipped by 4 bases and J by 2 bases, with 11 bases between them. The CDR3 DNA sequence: TGCAGCGTTGGTGCAGGGACTAACACTGAAGCTTTCTTT. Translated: CSVGAGTNTEAFF.

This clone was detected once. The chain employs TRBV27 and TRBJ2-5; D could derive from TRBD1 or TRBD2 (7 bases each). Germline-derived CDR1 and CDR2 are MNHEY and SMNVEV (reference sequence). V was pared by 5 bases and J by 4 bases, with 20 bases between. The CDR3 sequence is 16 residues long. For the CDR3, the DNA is TGTGCCAGCAGTACCCTGACAGGGAGGGGGGCAGAGACCCAGTACTTC. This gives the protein CASSTLTGRGAETQYF.

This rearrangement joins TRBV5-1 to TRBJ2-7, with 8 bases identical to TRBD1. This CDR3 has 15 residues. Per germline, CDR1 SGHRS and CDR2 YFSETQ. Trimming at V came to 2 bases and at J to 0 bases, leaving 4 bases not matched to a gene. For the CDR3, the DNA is TGCGCCAGCAGCTTTACAGGGGGGCACTCCTACGAGCAGTACTTC. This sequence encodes CASSFTGGHSYEQYF.

CDR3 amino acids: CASSDETGWETQYF. The CDR3 DNA follows: TGTGCCAGCAGCGACGAGACAGGGTGGGAGACCCAGTACTTC. J is TRBJ2-5 and V is TRBV7-9; 7 bases are shared with TRBD1. This CDR3 is 14 amino acids long. Per the germline V gene, CDR1 is SEHNR and CDR2 is FQNEAQ (reference sequence). V was clipped by 5 bases and J by 5 bases; unmatched bases: 8. Looking up the rest from reference TRBV7-9 and TRBJ2-5 gives the full variable domain: DTGVSQNPRHKITKRGQNVTFRCDPISEHNRLYWYRQTLGQGPEFLTYFQNEAQLEKSRLLSDRFSAERPKGSFSTLEIQRTEQGDSAMYLCASSDETGWETQYFGPGTRLLVL.

CDR3: CASSASRDSWRWETQYF. CDR3 in DNA: TGTGCCAGCAGTGCCTCCCGGGACTCCTGGAGGTGGGAGACCCAGTACTTC. The chain couples TRBV6-1 to TRBJ2-5; D may be TRBD2 (6 bases). The CDR3 runs to 17 residues. V was cut by 4 bases and J by 5 bases, with 23 bases left in between. Germline-derived CDR1 and CDR2 are MNHNS and SASEGT.

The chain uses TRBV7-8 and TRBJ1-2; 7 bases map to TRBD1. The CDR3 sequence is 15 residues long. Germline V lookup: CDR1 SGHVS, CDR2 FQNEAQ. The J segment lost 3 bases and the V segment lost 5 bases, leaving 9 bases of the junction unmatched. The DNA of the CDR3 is TGTGCCAGCAGCCTTCTATCCAGGGGGGACTATGGCTACACCTTC. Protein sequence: CASSLLSRGDYGYTF. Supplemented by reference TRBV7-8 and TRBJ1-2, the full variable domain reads GAGVSQSPRYKVAKRGQDVALRCDPISGHVSLFWYQQALGQGPEFLTYFQNEAQLDKSGLPSDRFFAERPEGSVSTLKIQRTQQEDSAVYLCASSLLSRGDYGYTFGSGTRLTVV.

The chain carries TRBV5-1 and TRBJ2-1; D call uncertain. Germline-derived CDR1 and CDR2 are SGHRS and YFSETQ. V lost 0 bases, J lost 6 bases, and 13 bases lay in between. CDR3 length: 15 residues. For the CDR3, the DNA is TGCGCCAGCAGCTTGGTGTTTCGCTTGATCAATGAGCAGTTCTTC. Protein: CASSLVFRLINEQFF.